This T cell receptor (beta chain) was documented in a study of shared clonotypes between healthy human individuals. Study-wide points: There were few donors, and this limited the genetic and exposure-history diversity represented.

Genomic DNA of every subset was divided equally among multiple immunoSEQ plates. TCRdb keeps only in-frame clones here, not all; method: immunoSEQ multiplex PCR. Of around 2.5 million clones in the sample, 93% were seen once. Comment on this clone: Its antigen remains unidentified.

Sequencing was carried out using naive CD4+ T cells from PBMCs. Indicated subset: CD45RA+ positively selected. The clonotype originates from a man aged 18 to 30 in good health. Some clones in this sample may be carry-over from other donors' samples.

CDR3 sequence: CASRPGTGGSTYEQYF. As DNA, the CDR3 is TGTGCCAGCAGGCCCGGGACAGGGGGTTCTACCTACGAGCAGTACTTC. This chain uses TRBV7-2 with TRBJ2-7; 11 bases match TRBD1. The J segment lost 2 bases and the V segment lost 6 bases, leaving 9 bases of the junction unmatched. Germline V lookup: CDR1 SGHTA, CDR2 FQGNSA. This CDR3 comprises 16 residues.